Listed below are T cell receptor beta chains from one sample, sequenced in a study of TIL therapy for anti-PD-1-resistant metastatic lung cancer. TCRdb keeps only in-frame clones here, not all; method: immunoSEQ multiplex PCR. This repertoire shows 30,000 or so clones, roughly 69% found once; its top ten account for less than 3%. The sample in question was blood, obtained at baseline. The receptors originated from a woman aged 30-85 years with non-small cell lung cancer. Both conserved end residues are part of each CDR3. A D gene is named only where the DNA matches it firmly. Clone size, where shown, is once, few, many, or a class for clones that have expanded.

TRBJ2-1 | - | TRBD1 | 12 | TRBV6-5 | TGTGCCAGTTCACAGGGGTGGAATGAGCAGTTCTTC | CASSQGWNEQFF
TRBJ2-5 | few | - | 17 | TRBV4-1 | TGCGCCAGCAGCATCAAGTTCGCTGGGGTAAGATTGGAGACCCAGTACTTC | CASSIKFAGVRLETQYF
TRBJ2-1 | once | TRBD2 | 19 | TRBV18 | TGTGCCAGCTCGCTACCCACCGCGACTAGCGGGAGGGTAAACGGTGAGCAGTTCTTC | CASSLPTATSGRVNGEQFF
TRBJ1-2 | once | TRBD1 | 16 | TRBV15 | TGTGCCACCAGCAGGGGGAGTTTAGACAGGGGATATGGCTACACCTTC | CATSRGSLDRGYGYTF
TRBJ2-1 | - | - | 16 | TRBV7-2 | TGTGCCAGCAGCTTAGACGGGAGCTCCAGGTACCTTGAGCAGTTCTTC | CASSLDGSSRYLEQFF
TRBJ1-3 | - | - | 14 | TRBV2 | TGTGCCAGCAGCGAGGACAGTGGTAGAAACACCATATATTTT | CASSEDSGRNTIYF
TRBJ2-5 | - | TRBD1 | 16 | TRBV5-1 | TGCGCCAGCAGCTTAGACGGACAGGGGGGTCGAGAGACCCAGTACTTC | CASSLDGQGGRETQYF
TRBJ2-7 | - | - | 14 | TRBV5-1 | TGCGCCAGCAGCTTAACGACAGGTCCGTACGAGCAGTACTTC | CASSLTTGPYEQYF
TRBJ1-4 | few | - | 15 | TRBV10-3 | TGTGCCATCAGACCTGGAAGGGCAACTAATGAAAAACTGTTTTTT | CAIRPGRATNEKLFF
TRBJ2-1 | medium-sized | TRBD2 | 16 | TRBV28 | TGTGCCAGCAGTAGATCTAGCGGGAGCTCCTACAATGAGCAGTTCTTC | CASSRSSGSSYNEQFF
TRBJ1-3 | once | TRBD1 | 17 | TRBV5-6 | TGTGCCAGCAGCTTTAGGACAGGGGGCATGGCTGGAAACACCATATATTTT | CASSFRTGGMAGNTIYF
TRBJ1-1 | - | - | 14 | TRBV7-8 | TGTGCCAGCAGCTTAGCTTGGCAGAAGGCTGAAGCTTTCTTT | CASSLAWQKAEAFF
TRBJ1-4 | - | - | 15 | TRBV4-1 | TGCGCCAGCAGCCCTCAGACGGGGCGGAATGAAAAACTGTTTTTT | CASSPQTGRNEKLFF
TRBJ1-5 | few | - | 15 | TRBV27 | TGTGCCAGCAGTATCAACGACAGAAGCAATCAGCCCCAGCATTTT | CASSINDRSNQPQHF
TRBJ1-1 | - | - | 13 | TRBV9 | TGTGCCAGCAGCTTAAGGGCGAACACTGAAGCTTTCTTT | CASSLRANTEAFF
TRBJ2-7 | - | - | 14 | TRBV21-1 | TGTGCCAGCAGCAAAACTAGCGGGAGGGGTGAGCAGTACTTC | CASSKTSGRGEQYF
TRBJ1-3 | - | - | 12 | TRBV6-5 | TGTGCCAGCAGCCCAACTGGAAACACCATATATTTT | CASSPTGNTIYF
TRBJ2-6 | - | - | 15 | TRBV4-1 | TGCGCCAGCAGCCACTGGAGCTCTGGGGCCAACGTCCTGACTTTC | CASSHWSSGANVLTF
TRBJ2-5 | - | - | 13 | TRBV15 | TGTGCCACCAGGGACAGAGACCAAGAGACCCAGTACTTC | CATRDRDQETQYF
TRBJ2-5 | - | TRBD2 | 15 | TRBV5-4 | TGTGCCAGCAGACTTAACCCTAGCGGGAGGGAGACCCAGTACTTC | CASRLNPSGRETQYF
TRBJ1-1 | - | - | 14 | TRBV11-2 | TGTGCCAGCAGCTCTACACTGACAAACACTGAAGCTTTCTTT | CASSSTLTNTEAFF
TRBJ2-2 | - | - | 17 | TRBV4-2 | TGTGCCAGCAGCCAAGATCTTATGAGGGGCGCAACCGGGGAGCTGTTTTTT | CASSQDLMRGATGELFF
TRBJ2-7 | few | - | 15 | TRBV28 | TGTGCCAGCAGACCCCCAGGACTAGGGGGAAACGAGCAGTACTTC | CASRPPGLGGNEQYF
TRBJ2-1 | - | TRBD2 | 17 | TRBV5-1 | TGCGCCAGCAGCGTGGGACTAGCGGGAGGGCCGTCTAGTGAGCAGTTCTTC | CASSVGLAGGPSSEQFF
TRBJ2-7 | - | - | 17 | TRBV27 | TGTGCCAGCAGAAGTTTCCTCCGGGACACAAGGAACTACGAGCAGTACTTC | CASRSFLRDTRNYEQYF
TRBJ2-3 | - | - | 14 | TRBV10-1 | TGCGCCAGCAGTGACAGGGGAGGAGCAGATACGCAGTATTTT | CASSDRGGADTQYF
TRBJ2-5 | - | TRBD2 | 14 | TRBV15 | TGTGCCACCAGCCCCGGACTAGCTCGGGAGACCCAGTACTTC | CATSPGLARETQYF
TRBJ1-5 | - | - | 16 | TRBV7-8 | TGTGCCAGCAGCTTCGTGATCTCTAATAGCAATCAGCCCCAGCATTTT | CASSFVISNSNQPQHF
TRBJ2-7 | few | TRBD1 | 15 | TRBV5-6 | TGTGCCAGCAGCCCCGGGACAGGGAACGACTACGAGCAGTACTTC | CASSPGTGNDYEQYF
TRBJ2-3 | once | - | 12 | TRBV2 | TGTGCCAGCAGTGAAGCCACAGATACGCAGTATTTT | CASSEATDTQYF
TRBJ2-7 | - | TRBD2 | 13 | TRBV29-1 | TGCAGCGTTGGACTAGCGGGAGCAAGCGAGCAGTACTTC | CSVGLAGASEQYF
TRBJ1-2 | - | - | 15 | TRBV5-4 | TGTGCCAGCAGCTTGGGACAGGTATTGGAGAATGGCTACACCTTC | CASSLGQVLENGYTF
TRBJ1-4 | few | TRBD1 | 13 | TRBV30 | TGTGCCTGGAGTACAGGGGCTAATGAAAAACTGTTTTTT | CAWSTGANEKLFF
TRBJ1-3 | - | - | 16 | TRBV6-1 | TGTGCCAGCAGTGAAGCCCGGGGTTGGTCCGGAAACACCATATATTTT | CASSEARGWSGNTIYF
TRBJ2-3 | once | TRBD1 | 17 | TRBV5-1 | TGCGCCAGCATGGGGACAGGAAGTTTACTTAGCACAGATACGCAGTATTTT | CASMGTGSLLSTDTQYF
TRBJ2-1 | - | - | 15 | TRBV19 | TGTGCCAGTAGTATAGCGGCGGGTTACAACAATGAGCAGTTCTTC | CASSIAAGYNNEQFF
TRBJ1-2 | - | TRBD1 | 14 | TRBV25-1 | TGTGCCAGCAGTGAATCCGGGACAGCCTATGGCTACACCTTC | CASSESGTAYGYTF
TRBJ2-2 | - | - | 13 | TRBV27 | TGTGCCAGCAGTCCCGGACCCAACCGGGAGCTGTTTTTT | CASSPGPNRELFF
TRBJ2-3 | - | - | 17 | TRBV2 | TGTGCCAGCACGCTTCGAGTAGGATTATCTAGCACAGATACGCAGTATTTT | CASTLRVGLSSTDTQYF
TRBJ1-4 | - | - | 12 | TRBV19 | TGTGCCAGTAGTACCCAGCTTCTTGAACTGTTTTTT | CASSTQLLELFF
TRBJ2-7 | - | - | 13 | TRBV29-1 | TGCAGCGTTGGAGCTACCTCTAGGGACGAGCAGTACTTC | CSVGATSRDEQYF
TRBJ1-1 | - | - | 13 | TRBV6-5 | TGTGCCAGCAGGGGGGTCTTGAACACTGAAGCTTTCTTT | CASRGVLNTEAFF
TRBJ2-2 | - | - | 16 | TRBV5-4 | TGTGCCAGCAGCTTGGGATTTACGGCGAACACCGGGGAGCTGTTTTTT | CASSLGFTANTGELFF
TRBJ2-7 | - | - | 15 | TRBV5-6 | TGTGCCAGCAGCTTGGGTGATTATAGGTCGGACGAGCAGTACTTC | CASSLGDYRSDEQYF
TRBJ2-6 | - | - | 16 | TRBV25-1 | TGTGCCAGCAAGGGACACTCAATCTCTGGGGCCAACGTCCTGACTTTC | CASKGHSISGANVLTF
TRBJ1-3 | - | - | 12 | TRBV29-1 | TGCAGCGTTGCCGCGCCCCGAAACACCATATATTTT | CSVAAPRNTIYF
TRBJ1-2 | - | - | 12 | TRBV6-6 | TGTGCCAGCAGTTTAGACAGCTATGGCTACACCTTC | CASSLDSYGYTF
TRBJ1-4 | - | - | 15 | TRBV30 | TGTGCCTGGAGCGCGACCGGAGGAACTAATGAAAAACTGTTTTTT | CAWSATGGTNEKLFF
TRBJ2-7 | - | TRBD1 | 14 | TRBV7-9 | TGTGCCAGCAGGTCCGGGACAGGAACCTACGAGCAGTACTTC | CASRSGTGTYEQYF